This passage covers 7 T cell receptor beta chains from one sample sequenced in a study of blood T cell repertoires in COVID-19. The protocol was immunoSEQ multiplex PCR, while the TCRdb copy is restricted to in-frame clones and leaves out a portion. The sample has approximately 330,000 clones, roughly 90% seen once. Specimen: peripheral blood. The source of these receptors is a man aged 25 to 40 with COVID-19, enrolled during active disease.

The chain couples TRBV28 to TRBJ2-7, with a possible D match to TRBD2 (6 bases). The CDR3 is made up of 15 amino acids. Per germline, CDR1 MDHEN and CDR2 SYDVKM. The V end lost 10 bases, the J end lost 0 bases, and 19 bases lay between the germline ends. The CDR3 spells CATRVGGGNSYEQYF. CDR3 in DNA: TGTGCCACCCGTGTGGGGGGAGGAAACTCCTACGAGCAGTACTTC.

The chain has TRBV6-5 and TRBJ1-2; 9 bases are a match to TRBD1. Germline V gene lookup returns CDR1 MNHEY and CDR2 SVGAGI. The CDR3 has 15 amino acids. The V gene end was trimmed by 2 bases and the J gene end by 6 bases; junction bases not matched to a gene: 7. CDR3 loop: CASSYLPGQGDGYTF. The CDR3 coding sequence is TGTGCCAGCAGTTACCTCCCGGGACAGGGTGATGGCTACACCTTC.

J is TRBJ1-1 and V is TRBV27; D unclear. Per the germline V gene, CDR1 is MNHEY and CDR2 is SMNVEV (reference sequence). The length of the CDR3 is 15 residues. With 6 bases removed from V and 0 bases from J, the gap between germline ends came to 14 bases. The CDR3 sequence: CASSPRRAMNTEAFF. Written as DNA, the CDR3 is TGTGCCAGCAGCCCCCGGCGGGCCATGAACACTGAAGCTTTCTTT.

This clone was observed a few times. The chain uses TRBV7-9 and TRBJ2-7; 16 bases agree with TRBD2. J lost 5 bases, V lost 4 bases, and 11 bases had no gene match. Germline lookup yields CDR1 SEHNR and CDR2 FQNEAQ (reference sequence). The CDR3 spans 18 residues. CDR3 residues: CASSSSAGTSGRAHEQYF. The CDR3 DNA is TGTGCCAGCAGCTCCTCGGCCGGGACTAGCGGGAGGGCCCACGAGCAGTACTTC.

The chain carries TRBV5-4 and TRBJ2-1, with D possibly being TRBD1 (6 bases). Trimming cost V 0 bases and J 8 bases, with 12 bases left between them. CDR1 SGHNT and CDR2 YYREEE come from the germline V gene (reference sequence). This CDR3 spans 14 amino acids. The CDR3 spells CASSLDRVRDEQFF. Written as DNA, the CDR3 is TGTGCCAGCAGCTTGGACAGGGTCCGGGATGAGCAGTTCTTC.

The V call is TRBV29-1, the J call TRBJ1-2; no clear D. CDR1 is SQVTM and CDR2 is ANQGSEA in the germline V gene. This CDR3 is built from 11 residues. Trimming left V 1 base short and J 7 bases short, with 7 bases between. CDR3: CSVEGSSGYTF. The CDR3 DNA sequence: TGCAGCGTTGAAGGCTCTAGTGGCTACACCTTC.

This chain joins TRBV7-2 and TRBJ1-2, with 8 nucleotides matching TRBD1. CDR3 length: 14 amino acids. The germline gives CDR1 SGHTA, CDR2 FQGNSA. J gave up 6 bases and V 5 bases, and 8 bases lay outside the gene matches. The CDR3 DNA sequence: TGTGCCAGCAGCCCCGAGACAGGGGACCATGGCTACACCTTC. As protein: CASSPETGDHGYTF.